What follows are 11 T cell receptor beta chains derived from one specimen sequenced in a study of cytomegalovirus exposure and HLA in healthy donors. Both 60 Vbeta primers and 13 Jbeta primers went into the PCR. Assay: immunoSEQ multiplex PCR; the TCRdb copy retains only in-frame clones and omits some. The table lists about 120,000 clones, around 80% of them singletons, with approximately 10% in the top ten. Input material: PBMCs. These TCRs come from a man under 40 in good health and CMV-seropositive.

The gene calls are TRBV5-4 and TRBJ2-2, with 9 bases fitting TRBD1. V shed 3 bases, J shed 5 bases, and the junction held 5 bases outside the gene matches. From germline, CDR1 is SGHNT and CDR2 YYREEE (reference sequence). The CDR3 sequence is 15 residues long. The CDR3 reads CASSSGTGKTGELFF. For the CDR3, the DNA is TGTGCCAGCAGCTCAGGGACAGGGAAGACCGGGGAGCTGTTTTTT. Variable domain in full (rest from reference TRBV5-4 and TRBJ2-2): ETGVTQSPTHLIKTRGQQVTLRCSSQSGHNTVSWYQQALGQGPQFIFQYYREEENGRGNFPPRFSGLQFPNYSSELNVNALELDDSALYLCASSSGTGKTGELFFGEGSRLTVL.

This clone appeared once. The chain links TRBV18 to TRBJ2-5; 11 bases align to TRBD2. The germline V gene encodes CDR1 KGHSH and CDR2 LQKENI. The CDR3 is 14 amino acids. V trimming: 3 bases; J trimming: 5 bases; junction bases outside the gene matches: 2. CDR3 sequence reads: CASSPASGRETQYF. CDR3 coding DNA: TGTGCCAGCTCACCGGCTAGCGGGAGGGAGACCCAGTACTTC.

The J gene is TRBJ1-1, the V gene TRBV29-1; D ambiguous. CDR3 size: 13 residues. The germline CDR1 and CDR2 sequences are SQVTM and ANQGSEA. V gave up 5 bases and J gave up 3 bases, with 13 bases separating them. DNA for the CDR3: TGCAGCGTTTCCCGGATCCGGGACACTGAAGCTTTCTTT. Translation: CSVSRIRDTEAFF. Combining the CDR3 with reference TRBV29-1 and TRBJ1-1 gives the whole variable domain SAVISQKPSRDICQRGTSLTIQCQVDSQVTMMFWYRQQPGQSLTLIATANQGSEATYESGFVIDKFPISRPNLTFSTLTVSNMSPEDSSIYLCSVSRIRDTEAFFGQGTRLTVV.

The V call is TRBV5-4, the J call TRBJ2-5; D is possibly TRBD2 (6 bases). The J call is uncertain, as TRBJ2-7 better fits the DNA end. CDR1 and CDR2 from the germline V gene are SGHNT and YYREEE (reference sequence). This CDR3 region has 15 residues. CDR3 in DNA: TGTGCCAGCAGCTTGAATGGCGGGATAATCTACGAGCAGTACTTC. Its protein product is CASSLNGGIIYEQYF.

This sequence joins TRBV6-6 and TRBJ1-1; 9 nucleotides align to TRBD1. The J segment lost 3 bases and the V segment lost 5 bases, leaving 7 bases of the junction unmatched. The germline CDR1 and CDR2 sequences are MNHNY and SVGAGI (reference sequence). This CDR3 contains 15 residues. The CDR3 loop is CASSPQQGADTEAFF. In nucleotides, the CDR3 is TGTGCCAGCAGTCCCCAACAGGGGGCGGACACTGAAGCTTTCTTT.

This clone has only one observation. This sequence joins TRBV4-1 and TRBJ2-7, with 10 bases aligning to TRBD2. Looked up from germline, CDR1 is MGHRA and CDR2 is YSYEKL. J gave up 4 bases and V 3 bases, and 6 bases lay outside the gene matches. This CDR3 comprises 15 residues. CDR3 sequence reads: CASSQAGTSVYEQYF. In DNA form, the CDR3 reads TGCGCCAGCAGCCAGGCCGGGACTAGCGTTTACGAGCAGTACTTC.

CDR3 residues: CASSLSQGIYEQYF. In DNA, the CDR3 is TGTGCCAGCAGTTTATCTCAGGGTATCTACGAGCAGTACTTC. V gene TRBV27 combines with J gene TRBJ2-7, with a possible D match to TRBD1 (5 bases). V shed 0 bases and J shed 3 bases, with 9 bases lying between them. Germline assignment: CDR1 MNHEY and CDR2 SMNVEV (reference sequence). The CDR3 runs 14 residues.

The chain carries TRBV7-2 and TRBJ1-1, with D hard to call. Trimming removed 5 bases at V and 4 bases at J, with 17 bases between. The germline gives CDR1 SGHTA, CDR2 FQGNSA. The CDR3 consists of 15 residues. CDR3 sequence reads: CASSASQHPSTEAFF. The CDR3, as DNA: TGTGCCAGCAGCGCTAGCCAGCATCCTAGCACTGAAGCTTTCTTT.

J is TRBJ2-6 and V is TRBV10-3; 11 positions match TRBD1. CDR1 and CDR2 from the germline V gene are ENHRY and SYGVKD. V lost 6 bases, J lost 2 bases, and 12 bases stayed unmatched. This CDR3 spans 19 amino acids. As DNA, the CDR3 is TGTGCCATCAGGGCGGACAGGGGGCGCCAGCTCGCTGGGGCCAACGTCCTGACTTTC. As protein: CAIRADRGRQLAGANVLTF.

This clone was counted only a few times. This sequence joins TRBV13 and TRBJ1-2; D call uncertain. The V gene's germline CDR1 is PRHDT and CDR2 FYEKMQ (reference sequence). The CDR3 is made up of 12 amino acids. V was cut by 0 bases and J by 6 bases, with 5 bases left in between. For the CDR3, the DNA is TGTGCCAGCAGCTTAGGTCGAGATGGCTACACCTTC. This gives the protein CASSLGRDGYTF.

This chain uses TRBV27 with TRBJ2-3; TRBD2 agrees at 9 bases. This CDR3 is 15 amino acids long. V was clipped by 2 bases and J by 4 bases; unmatched bases: 4. Germline loops: CDR1 MNHEY, CDR2 SMNVEV (reference sequence). In DNA, the CDR3 is TGTGCCAGCAGTTTAGCGGGAGGGCCCTCAGATACGCAGTATTTT. As protein: CASSLAGGPSDTQYF.